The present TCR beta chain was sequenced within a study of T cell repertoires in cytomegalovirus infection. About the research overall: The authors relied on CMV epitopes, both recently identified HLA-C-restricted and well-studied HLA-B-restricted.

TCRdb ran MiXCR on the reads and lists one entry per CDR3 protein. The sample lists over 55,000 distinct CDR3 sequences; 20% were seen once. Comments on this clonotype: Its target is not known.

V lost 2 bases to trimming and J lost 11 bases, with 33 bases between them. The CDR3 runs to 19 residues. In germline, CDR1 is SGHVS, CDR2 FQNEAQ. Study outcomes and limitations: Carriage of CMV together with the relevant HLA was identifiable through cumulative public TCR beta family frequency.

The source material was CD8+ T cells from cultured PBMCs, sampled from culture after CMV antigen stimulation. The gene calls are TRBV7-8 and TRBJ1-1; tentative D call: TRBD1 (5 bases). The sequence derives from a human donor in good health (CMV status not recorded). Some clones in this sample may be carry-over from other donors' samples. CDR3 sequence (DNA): TGTGCCAGCAGCTTAAGGTATGGGGGGAGACAAAGAGAAATGTCCGACGCTTTCTTT. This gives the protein CASSLRYGGRQREMSDAFF. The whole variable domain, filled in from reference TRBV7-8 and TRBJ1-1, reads GAGVSQSPRYKVAKRGQDVALRCDPISGHVSLFWYQQALGQGPEFLTYFQNEAQLDKSGLPSDRFFAERPEGSVSTLKIQRTQQEDSAVYLCASSLRYGGRQREMSDAFFGQGTRLTVV.